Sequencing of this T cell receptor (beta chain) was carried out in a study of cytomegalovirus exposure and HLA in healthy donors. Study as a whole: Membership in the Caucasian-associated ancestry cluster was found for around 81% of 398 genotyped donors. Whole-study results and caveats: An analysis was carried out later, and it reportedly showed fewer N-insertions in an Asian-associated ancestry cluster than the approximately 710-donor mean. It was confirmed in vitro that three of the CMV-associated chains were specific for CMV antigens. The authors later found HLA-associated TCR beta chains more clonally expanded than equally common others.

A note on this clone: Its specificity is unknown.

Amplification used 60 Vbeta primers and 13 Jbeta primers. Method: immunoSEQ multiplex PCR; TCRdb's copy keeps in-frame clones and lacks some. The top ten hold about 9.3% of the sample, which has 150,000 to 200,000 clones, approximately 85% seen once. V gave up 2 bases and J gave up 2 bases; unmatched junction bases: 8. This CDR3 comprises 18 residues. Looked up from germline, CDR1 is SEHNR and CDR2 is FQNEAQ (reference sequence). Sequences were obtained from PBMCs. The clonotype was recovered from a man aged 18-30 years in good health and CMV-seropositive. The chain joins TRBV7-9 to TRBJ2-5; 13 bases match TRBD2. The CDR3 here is CASSLQTPGLAGQETQYF. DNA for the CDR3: TGTGCCAGCAGCTTACAAACCCCGGGACTAGCGGGGCAAGAGACCCAGTACTTC.